These T cell receptor beta chains were read from a single sample in a study of CD8 T cells in Susac syndrome. From the immunoSEQ multiplex PCR reads, TCRdb called clonotypes with MiXCR, one entry per CDR3 protein. The sample yields approximately 80,000 distinct CDR3 sequences, roughly 95% seen once. The sample comprised CD8+ T cells from PBMCs. These receptor sequences come from a human donor with Susac syndrome. Both conserved end residues are part of each CDR3. D genes are given only for firm matches. The size entry is marked missing in some rows and otherwise reads once, few, many or a size class.

>-|TRBJ2-4|TRBV12-3/TRBV12-4|TRBD1
TGTGCCAGCAGTCCCACAGGGGAACCCCAAAACATTCAGCACTTC
CASSPTGEPQNIQHF
>-|TRBJ2-7|TRBV29-1|TRBD2
TGCAGCGTTGAATCTGGACTAGGCTCCTACGAGCAGTACTTC
CSVESGLGSYEQYF
>-|TRBJ1-2|TRBV27|TRBD1
TGTGCCAGCAGTCCCCCGGGACAGGGGATCTATGGCTACACCTTC
CASSPPGQGIYGYTF
>-|TRBJ2-5|TRBV27|TRBD2
TGTGCCAGCAGTCCCGGGACTAGCGGGACGGGGGCCCAGTACTTC
CASSPGTSGTGAQYF
>-|TRBJ1-2|TRBV27|TRBD1
TGTGCCAGCAGTTTATCGAGGGGACAGGGTGGTGGGGATGGCTACACCTTC
CASSLSRGQGGGDGYTF
>once|TRBJ1-5|TRBV7-9|-
TGTGCCAGCAGCTTAGAAGGTCGGCAACAGCATTTT
CASSLEGRQQHF
>-|TRBJ2-3|TRBV6-6|-
TGTGCCAGCAGTTACCTCCTAGCGACCACAGATACGCAGTATTTT
CASSYLLATTDTQYF
>-|TRBJ2-1|TRBV2|-
TGTGCCAACACTAGATACAATGAGCAGTTCTTC
CANTRYNEQFF
>-|TRBJ2-2|TRBV10-2|TRBD2
TGCGCCAGCAGTGAGTCGAAATTGGCGGGGGTCGTGAACACCGGGGAGCTGTTTTTT
CASSESKLAGVVNTGELFF
>-|TRBJ2-5|TRBV9|TRBD2
TGTGCCAGCAGCGTCGGACTAGCGGGGGGGCGCGGAGAGACCCAGTACTTC
CASSVGLAGGRGETQYF
>once|TRBJ2-1|TRBV7-2|-
TGTGCCAGCAGGAATAGCTCCTACAATGAGCAGTTCTTC
CASRNSSYNEQFF
>-|TRBJ1-2|TRBV7-9|-
TGTGCCAGCAGCGAACTACAGGGTCTACTAATTGGCTACACCTTC
CASSELQGLLIGYTF
>-|TRBJ2-1|TRBV6-5|TRBD2
TGTGCCAGCAGCCTACTAGCGGGGGCCTACAATGAGCAGTTCTTC
CASSLLAGAYNEQFF
>-|TRBJ2-5|TRBV11-2|-
TGTGCCAGCAGCCCTAGAGGAGGGTTTGTGGAGACCCAGTACTTC
CASSPRGGFVETQYF
>-|TRBJ1-2|TRBV29-1|-
TGCAGCGTGGGGCGATTAGAGGTTCACTATGGCTACACCTTC
CSVGRLEVHYGYTF
>-|TRBJ2-6|TRBV19|-
TGTGCCAGTATCGGGGTACGGGACTCTGGGGCCAACGTCCTGACTTTC
CASIGVRDSGANVLTF
>-|TRBJ1-2|TRBV4-3|-
TGCGCCAGCAGCCAAGCGAGGAGGGTAAATTCGGCCGGGGGCTACACCTTC
CASSQARRVNSAGGYTF
>-|TRBJ2-5|TRBV25-1|-
TGTGCCAGCAGGGTACTCGGCCGGCGGGTAGAGACCCAGTACTTC
CASRVLGRRVETQYF
>-|TRBJ1-2|TRBV15|TRBD1
TGTGCCACCAGCAGGGTGGACAGGGCATATGGCTACACCTTC
CATSRVDRAYGYTF
>-|TRBJ2-7|TRBV11-2|TRBD1
TGTGCCAGCAGCTGGGGACAGGACTACGAGCAGTACTTC
CASSWGQDYEQYF
>-|TRBJ1-5|TRBV9|TRBD1
TGTGCCAGCAGCGGGACAGGGGGCAATCAGCCCCAGCATTTT
CASSGTGGNQPQHF
>once|TRBJ2-7|TRBV27|-
TGTGCCAGCAGTCTACAGGGGAGGAGGAACGAGCAGTACTTC
CASSLQGRRNEQYF
>-|TRBJ1-2|TRBV9|-
TGTGCCAGCAGCGGGGGAGGCTACACCTTC
CASSGGGYTF
>-|TRBJ2-1|TRBV9|TRBD2
TGTGCCAGCAGCTCCCGGACTCCGGGACTAGCGGATGAGCAGTTCTTC
CASSSRTPGLADEQFF
>-|TRBJ2-5|TRBV7-9|-
TGTGCCAGCAGCCCGGGGGGCAACCAAGAGACCCAGTACTTC
CASSPGGNQETQYF
>-|TRBJ2-7|TRBV2|-
TGTGCCAGCAGTGACGGCAACCACTACGAGCAGTACTTC
CASSDGNHYEQYF
>-|TRBJ2-7|TRBV20-1|TRBD2
TGCAGTGCTAGACCGGGGACTAGCTACGAGCAGTACTTC
CSARPGTSYEQYF
>-|TRBJ1-2|TRBV2|TRBD1
TGTGCCAGCAGTGGCCCGGGACAGGATGGCTACACCTTC
CASSGPGQDGYTF
>-|TRBJ2-2|TRBV5-1|-
TGCGCCAGCAGCGACCCCTTCACAAACACCGGGGAGCTGTTTTTT
CASSDPFTNTGELFF
>-|TRBJ2-7|TRBV15|-
TGTGCCACCAGAGACGGAGGTAACTACGAGCAGTACTTC
CATRDGGNYEQYF
>-|TRBJ2-3|TRBV2|-
TGTGCCAGCAGCGTGGGTCCAGCGGGTAACACAGATACGCAGTATTTT
CASSVGPAGNTDTQYF
>-|TRBJ2-7|TRBV7-9|TRBD1
TGTGCCAGCAACGCCTGGGACAGCTCCTACGAGCAGTACTTC
CASNAWDSSYEQYF
>-|TRBJ2-2|TRBV7-9|-
TGTGCCAGCAGCACAGGAAATTCCGGGGAGCTGTTTTTT
CASSTGNSGELFF